This T cell receptor (beta chain) was documented in a study of blood T cell repertoires in COVID-19. Study background: Samples of COVID-19 (acute and convalescent) were obtained from the United States, Italy and Spain. In each case, the material was cDNA or gDNA derived from T cells, B-cell-depleted T cells, or PBMCs.

V lost 3 bases and J lost 9; bases outside the gene matches: 4. Germline loops: CDR1 SGHNT, CDR2 YYREEE (reference sequence). The CDR3 runs to 15 residues. In the authors' methods: The authors estimated nucleated cell counts from reference gene primer amplification. Produced via immunoSEQ multiplex PCR; TCRdb's table is partial and in-frame only. From that table come the V and J calls and clone size; the DNA was used to work out D and trimming. There are about 100,000 clones in the sample; roughly 79% occur only once, and around 4.7% lies in the top ten. The Seattle patients, enrolled during active infection, were followed longitudinally.

The sequence derives from a man at least 80 years old with COVID-19, enrolled during active disease. Sequences were obtained from peripheral blood. The chain has TRBV5-4 and TRBJ2-1; 15 positions agree with TRBD2. The CDR3 protein is CASSSGLAGGLEQFF. Written as DNA, the CDR3 is TGTGCCAGCAGCTCCGGACTAGCGGGGGGGCTTGAGCAGTTCTTC.